What follows are 12 T cell receptor beta chains derived from one specimen sequenced in a study of T cell responses to AZD1222 COVID-19 vaccine. Sequenced by immunoSEQ multiplex PCR; TCRdb stores in-frame clones only, minus some. Here the sample spans 110,000 to 150,000 clones, about 94% being singletons. The sequencing here drew on peripheral blood, taken on day 0 of AZD1222 vaccination. These TCRs come from an adult in good health.

The V and J genes are TRBV11-2 and TRBJ1-3; maybe TRBD1 (5 bases). From germline, CDR1 is SGHAT and CDR2 FQNNGV. This CDR3 has 14 amino acids. Trimming took off 1 base at V and 3 bases at J, with 7 bases between the two ends. The chain's CDR3 is CASSLGDRGNTIYF. In DNA, the CDR3 is TGTGCCAGCAGCTTAGGGGACCGTGGAAACACCATATATTTT.

This clone showed up just once. The rearrangement joins TRBV9 to TRBJ2-7, with D perhaps given as TRBD1 or TRBD2 (5 bases each). The V end was cut by 4 bases, the J end by 1 base, with 12 bases between. The CDR3 is made up of 14 amino acids. CDR1 is SGDLS, CDR2 YYNGEE, per germline. The CDR3 region is CASSPRDGSYEQYF. CDR3 bases: TGTGCCAGCAGCCCCCGGGACGGTTCCTACGAGCAGTACTTC.

The chain carries TRBV7-9 and TRBJ2-3; no reliable D call. The length of the CDR3 is 13 residues. Trimming pared 1 base from V and 4 bases from J, leaving 6 bases between. Germline CDR1 and CDR2: SEHNR and FQNEAQ (reference sequence). CDR3 protein: CASSLDRADTQYF. CDR3 coding DNA: TGTGCCAGCAGCTTAGATCGGGCAGATACGCAGTATTTT. The full variable domain, with the rest looked up from reference TRBV7-9 and TRBJ2-3, is DTGVSQNPRHKITKRGQNVTFRCDPISEHNRLYWYRQTLGQGPEFLTYFQNEAQLEKSRLLSDRFSAERPKGSFSTLEIQRTEQGDSAMYLCASSLDRADTQYFGPGTRLTVL.

This clone has only one observation. V and J are TRBV18 and TRBJ2-1, with D tentatively TRBD2 (5 bases). Trimming took 1 base from V and 7 from J, leaving 8 bases between them. The CDR3 consists of 13 residues. Looked up from germline, CDR1 is KGHSH and CDR2 is LQKENI. The CDR3 sequence: CASSPRTGNEQFF. The CDR3 DNA sequence: TGTGCCAGCTCACCACGAACGGGAAATGAGCAGTTCTTC.

J is TRBJ1-1 and V is TRBV19; 7 bases align to TRBD1. J lost 7 bases, V lost 5 bases, and 4 bases had no gene match. The CDR3 runs 12 residues. The germline V gene encodes CDR1 LNHDA and CDR2 SQIVND (reference sequence). CDR3 sequence reads: CASSLGQNEAFF. The CDR3 coding sequence is TGTGCCAGTAGTTTGGGACAGAATGAAGCTTTCTTT.

The gene calls are TRBV29-1 and TRBJ1-2; 7 positions match TRBD1. CDR3 length: 13 amino acids. With 6 bases clipped from V and 2 bases from J, the junction kept 6 bases outside the gene matches. Germline CDR1 and CDR2: SQVTM and ANQGSEA. CDR3 in amino acids: CSVGDSINYGYTF. CDR3 sequence (DNA): TGCAGCGTGGGGGACAGTATAAACTATGGCTACACCTTC.

The chain couples TRBV3-1 (or the pseudogene TRBV3-2) to TRBJ1-3; 10 bases match TRBD1. The trim removed 2 bases at V and 4 bases at J, leaving 8 bases unmatched. Germline V gene sequence: CDR1 LGHDT, CDR2 YNNKEL (reference sequence). The CDR3 has 17 amino acids. The chain's CDR3 is CASSQLDRGLVGNTIYF. The DNA of the CDR3 is TGTGCCAGCAGCCAACTCGACAGGGGGCTAGTCGGAAACACCATATATTTT.

This chain uses TRBV15 with TRBJ2-3; 10 positions agree with TRBD2. The trim removed 5 bases at V and 1 base at J, leaving 6 bases unmatched. The germline V gene encodes CDR1 LNHNV and CDR2 YYDKDF (reference sequence). The CDR3 runs 16 residues. The CDR3 is CATSVMLAGGTDTQYF. In DNA form, the CDR3 reads TGTGCCACCAGCGTCATGCTAGCGGGGGGCACAGATACGCAGTATTTT.

The V call is TRBV6-6, the J call TRBJ2-2; 10 bases are shared with TRBD2. V shed 2 bases, J shed 7 bases, and the junction held 7 bases outside the gene matches. This CDR3 spans 16 amino acids. CDR1 is MNHNY and CDR2 is SVGAGI in the germline V gene (reference sequence). DNA of the CDR3: TGTGCCAGCAGTTACCCGCTAGCGGGAGCTAGCGGGGAGCTGTTTTTT. Translation: CASSYPLAGASGELFF.

V gene TRBV7-9 combines with J gene TRBJ2-7; D ambiguous. V was clipped by 5 bases and J by 3 bases, with 11 bases between them. The germline CDR1 and CDR2 sequences are SEHNR and FQNEAQ (reference sequence). The CDR3 contains 13 residues. The CDR3 DNA reads TGTGCCAGCAGCGCAGGAATTGGCTACGAGCAGTACTTC. It codes for CASSAGIGYEQYF.

The genes are TRBV27 and TRBJ1-4, with TRBD1 matching over 7 bases. Germline V gene sequence: CDR1 MNHEY, CDR2 SMNVEV (reference sequence). The CDR3 has 14 amino acids. Germline trimming cut 5 bases from V and 6 bases from J; bases unmatched to any gene: 6. As DNA, the CDR3 is TGTGCCAGCAGTCACGGACAGGTTGATGAAAAACTGTTTTTT. Translation: CASSHGQVDEKLFF.

The V call is TRBV30, the J call TRBJ2-1, with D perhaps matching TRBD2 (7 bases). There are 14 residues in the CDR3. Trimming removed 0 bases at V and 5 bases at J, with 11 bases between. The germline V gene encodes CDR1 GTSNPN and CDR2 SVGIG (reference sequence). In DNA, the CDR3 is TGTGCCTGGAGTGTACAGGGAGGGAACAATGAGCAGTTCTTC. Protein: CAWSVQGGNNEQFF.